Following are 16 T cell receptor beta chains from one sample sequenced in a study of CD8 T cells in Susac syndrome. Random hexamers primed reverse transcription of about 0.5 to 1 ug RNA. MiXCR, run by TCRdb on the immunoSEQ multiplex PCR reads, gives a single entry per CDR3 protein. The repertoire consists of under 110,000 distinct CDR3 sequences, with around 94% occurring once and the leading ten covering 0.41%. Sequenced material: CD8+ T cells from PBMCs. The receptors were sampled from a human donor with Susac syndrome.

The chain carries TRBV10-3 and TRBJ2-5; 13 nucleotides align to TRBD2. Looked up from germline, CDR1 is ENHRY and CDR2 is SYGVKD. V lost 0 bases and J lost 1; bases outside the gene matches: 5. The CDR3 sequence is 18 residues long. The CDR3 loop is CAISESRTSGGVQETQYF. CDR3 nucleotide sequence: TGTGCCATCAGTGAGTCTCGGACTAGCGGGGGAGTCCAAGAGACCCAGTACTTC.

The rearrangement joins TRBV11-2 to TRBJ1-1; D call uncertain. The CDR3 covers 13 residues. Germline V gene lookup returns CDR1 SGHAT and CDR2 FQNNGV. Trimming cost V 3 bases and J 7 bases, with 12 bases left between them. The CDR3 DNA reads TGTGCCAGCAGCTTGAGCAGCAGATTTGAAGCTTTCTTT. Translated: CASSLSSRFEAFF.

CDR3 amino acids: CASTLVPGETQYF. In nucleotides, the CDR3 is TGTGCCAGCACCCTTGTCCCGGGGGAGACCCAGTACTTC. This chain joins TRBV5-4 and TRBJ2-5, with D perhaps matching TRBD2 (5 bases). CDR1 and CDR2 from the germline V gene are SGHNT and YYREEE (reference sequence). This CDR3 region has 13 residues. The germline V and J ends were trimmed by 6 bases and 5 bases, with 14 bases remaining between them.

V usage is TRBV7-8 and J usage is TRBJ2-6, with 9 nucleotides matching TRBD2. This CDR3 has 17 amino acids. Germline values: CDR1 SGHVS, CDR2 FQNEAQ. The junction had 4 bases not matched to a gene; V was cut back by 0 bases and J by 4 bases. In DNA form, the CDR3 reads TGTGCCAGCAGCTTAGCGCGGGAGGGTACAGGGGCCAACGTCCTGACTTTC. It yields the protein CASSLAREGTGANVLTF.

This clonotype was seen once. A read error may produce the germline difference seen at one junction end. This chain joins TRBV3-1 and TRBJ1-4; TRBD1 matches 8 bases. The length of the CDR3 is 12 residues. Looked up from germline, CDR1 is LGHDT and CDR2 is YNNKEL (reference sequence). The CDR3 is CASSQDKGQAIF. The CDR3 region has the DNA TGTGCCAGCAGCCAAGATAAGGGACAGGCTATTTTT. Supplemented by reference TRBV3-1 and TRBJ1-4, the full variable domain reads DTAVSQTPKYLVTQMGNDKSIKCEQNLGHDTMYWYKQDSKKFLKIMFSYNNKELIINETVPNRFSPKSPDKAHLNLHINSLELGDSAVYFCASSQDKGQAIFGSGTQLSVL.

This chain uses TRBV3-1 with TRBJ1-1; D gene unclear. The CDR3 sequence is 16 residues long. The germline V gene has CDR1 LGHDT and CDR2 YNNKEL (reference sequence). Trimming stripped 4 bases from V and 5 bases from J, with 20 bases between. CDR3 in amino acids: CASSRIGRTAGTEAFF. Here the CDR3 DNA reads TGTGCCAGCAGCCGGATTGGACGGACGGCGGGGACTGAAGCTTTCTTT.

The chain uses TRBV9 and TRBJ1-5, with a tentative D call TRBD1 (6 bases). Trimming pared 0 bases from V and 8 bases from J, leaving 12 bases between. The CDR3 consists of 14 residues. Per the germline V gene, CDR1 is SGDLS and CDR2 is YYNGEE. In nucleotides, the CDR3 is TGTGCCAGCAGCGTAGAGGGGGGTTTTGAGCCCCAGCATTTT. This encodes CASSVEGGFEPQHF.

The rearrangement uses TRBV27 and TRBJ2-3; D gene ambiguous. The CDR3 has 13 residues. Trimming pared 6 bases from V and 1 base from J, leaving 8 bases between. The germline V gene has CDR1 MNHEY and CDR2 SMNVEV (reference sequence). The CDR3 loop is CASSFRGTDTQYF. The DNA for the CDR3 is TGTGCCAGCAGCTTCCGAGGCACAGATACGCAGTATTTT.

This sequence joins TRBV9 and TRBJ2-4, with 11 bases fitting TRBD1. Trimming took 4 bases from V and 8 from J; bases not matched to a gene: 5. This CDR3 contains 14 residues. CDR1 is SGDLS and CDR2 is YYNGEE in the germline V gene. The CDR3 loop is CASSPEGQGDIQYF. The CDR3 coding sequence is TGTGCCAGCAGCCCTGAGGGACAGGGGGACATTCAGTACTTC.

The chain is built from TRBV6-6 and TRBJ2-5; 9 bases fit TRBD2. The CDR3 is made up of 15 amino acids. V gave up 10 bases and J gave up 5 bases; unmatched junction bases: 14. Germline lookup yields CDR1 MNHNY and CDR2 SVGAGI (reference sequence). CDR3: CATSIASGVAETQYF. The CDR3 DNA follows: TGTGCCACCTCGATTGCTAGCGGGGTAGCGGAGACCCAGTACTTC.

The count of this clonotype is one. The chain is built from TRBV28 and TRBJ2-7; 9 bases agree with TRBD1. V lost 6 bases to trimming and J lost 4 bases; unmatched junction nucleotides: 7. Germline V gene sequence: CDR1 MDHEN, CDR2 SYDVKM. CDR3 length equals 14 residues. The CDR3 DNA reads TGTGCCAGCAGGTCCCGGGACAGGGTATACGAGCAGTACTTC. It codes for CASRSRDRVYEQYF.

The chain links TRBV20-1 to TRBJ2-7; either TRBD1 or TRBD2 may supply D (5 bases each). The CDR3 runs 15 residues. In germline, CDR1 is DFQATT, CDR2 SNEGSKA (reference sequence). Trimming cost V 1 base and J 4 bases, with 17 bases left between them. CDR3 loop: CSARGGSGKRYEQYF. The CDR3, as DNA: TGCAGTGCTAGAGGGGGGTCAGGGAAGCGGTACGAGCAGTACTTC.

The V and J genes are TRBV7-2 and TRBJ1-2; TRBD1 matches at 8 bases. V trimming: 4 bases; J trimming: 2 bases; junction bases outside the gene matches: 9. CDR1 is SGHTA, CDR2 FQGNSA, per germline. This CDR3 has 16 residues. The CDR3 reads CASSSYQGAGNYGYTF. The CDR3 DNA is TGTGCCAGCAGCTCCTATCAGGGGGCGGGGAACTATGGCTACACCTTC.

CDR3 residues: CATGAGAGSPLHF. In DNA form, the CDR3 reads TGTGCCACAGGGGCAGGGGCAGGATCACCCCTCCACTTT. This sequence joins TRBV27 and TRBJ1-6; D may be TRBD1 (6 bases). The CDR3 sequence is 13 residues long. V lost 10 bases and J lost 10, with 17 bases in between. CDR1 MNHEY and CDR2 SMNVEV come from the germline V gene (reference sequence).

CDR3 sequence: CASSEAQGGAYEQYF. The CDR3 DNA is TGTGCCAGCAGTGAAGCGCAAGGGGGTGCCTACGAGCAGTACTTC. This rearrangement joins TRBV25-1 to TRBJ2-7; possible D gene TRBD1, 6 bases. This CDR3 has 15 amino acids. Germline CDR1 is MGHDK and CDR2 is SYGVNS. Trimming pared 2 bases from V and 2 bases from J, leaving 13 bases between.

The chain links TRBV9 to TRBJ1-2; TRBD1 matches at 9 bases. The germline gives CDR1 SGDLS, CDR2 YYNGEE. The J segment lost 3 bases and the V segment lost 10 bases, leaving 10 bases of the junction unmatched. The CDR3 consists of 14 residues. Here the CDR3 DNA reads TGTGCCTCCAGCCGGGGGGACAGGGACTATGGCTACACCTTC. This gives the protein CASSRGDRDYGYTF. The whole variable domain, remainder taken from reference TRBV9 and TRBJ1-2, is DSGVTQTPKHLITATGQRVTLRCSPRSGDLSVYWYQQSLDQGLQFLIQYYNGEERAKGNILERFSAQQFPDLHSELNLSSLELGDSALYFCASSRGDRDYGYTFGSGTRLTVV.